This TCR beta chain stems from a study of human T cells and chemical hapten exposure. Across the whole study: All through the approximately 26-week study, the scalp of each patient received diphenylcyclopropenone doses weekly. Variation in per-sample TCR yields came mainly from small pooled library volume differences. Broader study findings: Clustering by CDR3 similarity yielded significantly more large clusters from expanded TCRs than controls.

Time point here: patch test 3, about 24 weeks after DPC sensitization. Treatment noted: therapeutic diphenylcyclopropenone sensitization with weekly scalp DPC. TCRdb analysed the RACE reads with MiXCR anew, one entry per CDR3 protein. The sample lists about 170,000 distinct CDR3 sequences; about 30% were seen once. Germline V gene lookup returns CDR1 SGHKS and CDR2 YYEKEE (reference sequence). The CDR3 contains 12 residues. Trimming stripped 3 bases from V and 17 bases from J, with 15 bases between. Of note for this clonotype: Its specificity is unknown.

The chain is built from TRBV5-5 and TRBJ1-6, with D unresolved. The source material was whole blood, sampled in connection with sensitization to the hapten diphenylcyclopropenone (DPC). The source of this sequence is a woman aged 18-30 years with alopecia areata. Some clones in this sample may be carry-over from other donors' samples. CDR3 sequence: CASSSARGGFHF. CDR3 DNA: TGTGCCAGCAGCTCGGCCCGCGGCGGCTTCCACTTT.